This record looks at one T cell receptor beta chain sequence and its context. Its specificity is unknown. Trimming took off 0 bases at V and 2 bases at J, with 9 bases between the two ends. The CDR3 has 16 amino acids. Germline CDR1 and CDR2: SGHNT and YYREEE (reference sequence). The data were taken from a study of T cell responses to AZD1222 COVID-19 vaccine. Study-wide points: Vaccine-related CD4 TCRs covered spike, predominating at 160-218 and 743-854. Spike-specific TCR breadth and depth went up after people got two AZD1222 doses. The donor group comprised mostly white British people and more females; the analysis possibly underestimated clonal diversity. Of spike-specific TCRs, nearly half reportedly target regions left unmutated in variants.

Some clones are missing from TCRdb's copy, which holds only in-frame ones; the method was immunoSEQ multiplex PCR. The sample consists of some 120,000 clones, roughly nine tenths of them appearing once. The V call is TRBV5-4, the J call TRBJ1-6, with D perhaps TRBD1 (5 bases). The TCR was taken from an adult in good health. This specimen was peripheral blood, taken on day 0 of AZD1222 vaccination. The CDR3 coding sequence is TGTGCCAGCAGCTTGGGAGAGGGACCCTATAATTCACCCCTCCACTTT. Its translation: CASSLGEGPYNSPLHF.